The clone carrying this T cell receptor beta chain was observed many times. These data originate in a study of Graves' ophthalmopathy and Graves' hyperthyroidism. Amplification of TCR beta CDR3 regions used RNA transcripts. After a first-round RT-PCR with HTBI primers, a second-round multiplex PCR was run. TCRdb analysed the multiplex PCR reads with MiXCR anew, one entry per CDR3 protein. The sample contains 400,000 to 450,000 distinct CDR3 sequences, 20% to 25% of which appear only once. CDR1 is DFQATT, CDR2 SNEGSKA, per germline (reference sequence). This CDR3 contains 14 residues. V was pared by 0 bases and J by 4 bases, with 4 bases of the junction left unmatched.

V and J are TRBV20-1 and TRBJ1-2, with 8 bases matching TRBD1. The receptor was isolated from a woman between 18 and 29 years old with stable Graves' hyperthyroidism. Sequencing used peripheral blood. CDR3 bases: TGCAGTGCTAGAGACAACAGGGGGTCCTATGGCTACACCTTC. Its protein is CSARDNRGSYGYTF.